This T cell receptor beta chain was profiled in a study of T cell repertoires in cytomegalovirus infection. Study context: It was the public TCR beta signatures that indicated both CMV infection and matching HLA type. Findings and caveats of the study: Adding up the frequency of public TCR beta families identified people who carried CMV plus the relevant HLA. Dominating the ex vivo response were HLA-C-restricted CMV-specific TCR beta clonotypes.

TCRdb recomputed calls from the reads with MiXCR, one row per CDR3 protein. The sample includes 300,000 or so distinct CDR3 sequences, just under 25% of them seen just once. With 6 bases removed from V and 2 bases from J, the gap between germline ends came to 26 bases. Per germline, CDR1 MNHEY and CDR2 SVGEGT. The CDR3 has 19 residues. As concerns this clonotype: The antigen remains unidentified.

The chain is built from TRBV6-2 or TRBV6-3 and TRBJ2-1; D is tentatively TRBD1 or TRBD2 (5 bases each). The sequence was obtained from a human donor in good health (CMV status not recorded). Some clones in this sample may be carry-over from other donors' samples. The sample here was cultured PBMCs, taken from culture after CMV antigen stimulation. Here the CDR3 reads CASSQIPDFRELPYNEQFF. As DNA, the CDR3 is TGTGCCAGCAGCCAGATTCCCGATTTCAGGGAGCTTCCCTACAATGAGCAGTTCTTC.